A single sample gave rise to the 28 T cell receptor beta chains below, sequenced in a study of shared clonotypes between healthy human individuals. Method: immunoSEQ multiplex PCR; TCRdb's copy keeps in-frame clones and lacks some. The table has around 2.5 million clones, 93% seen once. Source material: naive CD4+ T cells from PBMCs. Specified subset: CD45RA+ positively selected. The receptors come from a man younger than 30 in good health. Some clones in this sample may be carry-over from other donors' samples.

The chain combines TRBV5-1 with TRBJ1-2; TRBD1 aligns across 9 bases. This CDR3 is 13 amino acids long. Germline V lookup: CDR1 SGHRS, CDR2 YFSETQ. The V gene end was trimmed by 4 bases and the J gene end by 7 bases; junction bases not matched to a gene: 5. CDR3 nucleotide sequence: TGCGCCAGCAGCGAACAGGGGGCGAGTGGCTACACCTTC. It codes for CASSEQGASGYTF.

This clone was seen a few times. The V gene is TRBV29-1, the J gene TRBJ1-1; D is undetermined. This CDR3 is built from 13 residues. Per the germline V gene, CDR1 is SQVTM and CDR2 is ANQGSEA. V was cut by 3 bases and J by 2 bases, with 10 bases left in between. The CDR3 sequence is CSVDSGSNTEAFF. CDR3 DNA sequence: TGCAGCGTTGACTCGGGCAGTAACACTGAAGCTTTCTTT.

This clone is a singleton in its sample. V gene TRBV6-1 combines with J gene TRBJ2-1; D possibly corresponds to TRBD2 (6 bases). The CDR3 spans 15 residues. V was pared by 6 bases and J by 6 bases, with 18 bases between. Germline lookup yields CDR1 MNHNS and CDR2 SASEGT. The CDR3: CASRGVGGRSNEQFF. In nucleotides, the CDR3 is TGTGCCAGCAGGGGGGTTGGAGGGAGGTCCAATGAGCAGTTCTTC.

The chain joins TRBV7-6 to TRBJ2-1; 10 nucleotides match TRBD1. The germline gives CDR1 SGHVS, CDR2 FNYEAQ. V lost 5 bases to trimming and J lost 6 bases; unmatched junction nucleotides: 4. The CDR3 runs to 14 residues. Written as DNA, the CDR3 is TGTGCCAGCAGCCGGGACAGGGGTCGCAATGAGCAGTTCTTC. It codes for CASSRDRGRNEQFF.

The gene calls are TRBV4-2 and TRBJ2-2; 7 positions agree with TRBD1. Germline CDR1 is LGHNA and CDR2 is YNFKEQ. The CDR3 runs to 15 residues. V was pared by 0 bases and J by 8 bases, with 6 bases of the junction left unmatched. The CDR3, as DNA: TGTGCCAGCAGCCAAGATCAGGGGGTCGAAGGGGAGCTGTTTTTT. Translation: CASSQDQGVEGELFF.

In DNA, the CDR3 is TGTGCCAGCAGCTTAGCGCGAACAGGGTCGCTTGAGCAGTTCTTC. This translates into CASSLARTGSLEQFF. The chain is built from TRBV7-2 and TRBJ2-1; D possibly corresponds to TRBD1 (6 bases). CDR3 length: 15 residues. Germline CDR1 is SGHTA and CDR2 is FQGNSA. V shed 0 bases and J shed 9 bases, with 15 bases lying between them.

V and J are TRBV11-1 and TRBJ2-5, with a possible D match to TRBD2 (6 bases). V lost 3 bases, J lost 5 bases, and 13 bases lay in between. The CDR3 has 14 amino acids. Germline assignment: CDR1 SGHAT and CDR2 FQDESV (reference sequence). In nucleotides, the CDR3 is TGTGCCAGCAGCTTCGTGGGGGGTAGGGAGACCCAGTACTTC. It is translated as CASSFVGGRETQYF.

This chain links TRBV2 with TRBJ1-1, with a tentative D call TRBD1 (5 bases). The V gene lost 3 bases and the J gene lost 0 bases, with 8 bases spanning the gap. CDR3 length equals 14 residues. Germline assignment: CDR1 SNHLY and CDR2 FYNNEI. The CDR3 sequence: CASSERGLNTEAFF. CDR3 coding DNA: TGTGCCAGCAGTGAGCGGGGACTGAACACTGAAGCTTTCTTT.

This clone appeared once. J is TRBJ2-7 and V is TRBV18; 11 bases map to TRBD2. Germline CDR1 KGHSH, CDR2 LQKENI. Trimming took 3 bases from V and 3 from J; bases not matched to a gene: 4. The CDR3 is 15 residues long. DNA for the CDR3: TGTGCCAGCTCACCTGAACTAGCGGGAGTCTACGAGCAGTACTTC. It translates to CASSPELAGVYEQYF.

The CDR3 loop is CASSKSTGTAGEKLFF. For the CDR3, the DNA is TGCGCCAGCAGCAAATCGACCGGGACAGCGGGAGAAAAACTGTTTTTT. The J gene is TRBJ1-4, the V gene TRBV5-1, with 7 positions matching TRBD1. The germline gives CDR1 SGHRS, CDR2 YFSETQ. The CDR3 loop spans 16 amino acids. Germline trimming cut 4 bases from V and 8 bases from J; bases unmatched to any gene: 14.

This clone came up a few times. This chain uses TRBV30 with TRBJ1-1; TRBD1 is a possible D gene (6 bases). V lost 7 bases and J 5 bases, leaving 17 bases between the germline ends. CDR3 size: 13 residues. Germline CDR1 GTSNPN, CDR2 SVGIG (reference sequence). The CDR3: CASPRGPGTEAFF. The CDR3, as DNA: TGTGCCTCCCCCAGGGGCCCGGGGACTGAAGCTTTCTTT.

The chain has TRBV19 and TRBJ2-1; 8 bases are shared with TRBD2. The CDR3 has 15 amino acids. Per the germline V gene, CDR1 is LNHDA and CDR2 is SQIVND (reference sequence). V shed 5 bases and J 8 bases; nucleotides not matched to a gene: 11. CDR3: CASSGAGVFWYEQFF. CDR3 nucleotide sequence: TGTGCCAGTAGTGGAGCGGGAGTATTTTGGTATGAGCAGTTCTTC.

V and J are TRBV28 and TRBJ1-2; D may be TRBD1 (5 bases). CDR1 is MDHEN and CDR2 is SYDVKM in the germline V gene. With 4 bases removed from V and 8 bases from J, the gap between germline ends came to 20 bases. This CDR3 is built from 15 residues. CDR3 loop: CASSSRRWGEGGYTF. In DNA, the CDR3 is TGTGCCAGCAGTTCACGCCGGTGGGGGGAAGGAGGCTACACCTTC.

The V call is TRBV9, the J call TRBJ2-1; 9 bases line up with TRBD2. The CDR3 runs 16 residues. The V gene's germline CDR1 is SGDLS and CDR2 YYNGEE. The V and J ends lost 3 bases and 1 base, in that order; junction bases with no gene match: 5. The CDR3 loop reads CASSAPSGISYNEQFF. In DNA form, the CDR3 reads TGTGCCAGCAGCGCCCCTAGCGGGATTTCCTACAATGAGCAGTTCTTC.

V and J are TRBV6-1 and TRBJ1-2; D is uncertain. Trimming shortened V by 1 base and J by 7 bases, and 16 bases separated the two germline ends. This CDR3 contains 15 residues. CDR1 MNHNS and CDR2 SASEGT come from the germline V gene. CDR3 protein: CASSEGVGRGGGYTF. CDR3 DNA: TGTGCCAGCAGTGAAGGAGTAGGCCGAGGTGGTGGCTACACCTTC.

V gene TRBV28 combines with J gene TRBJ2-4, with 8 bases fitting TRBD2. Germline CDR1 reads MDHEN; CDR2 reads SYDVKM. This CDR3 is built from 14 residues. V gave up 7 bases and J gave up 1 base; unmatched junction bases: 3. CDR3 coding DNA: TGTGCCAGCAAGATAGCGGGGGCCAAAAACATTCAGTACTTC. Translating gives CASKIAGAKNIQYF.

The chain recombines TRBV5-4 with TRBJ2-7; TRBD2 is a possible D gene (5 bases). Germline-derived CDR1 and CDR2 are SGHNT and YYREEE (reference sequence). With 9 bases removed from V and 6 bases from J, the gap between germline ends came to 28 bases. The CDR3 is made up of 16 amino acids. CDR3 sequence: CATKASPLGSPLEQYF. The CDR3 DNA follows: TGTGCCACCAAAGCTTCCCCGTTGGGGAGCCCACTCGAGCAGTACTTC.

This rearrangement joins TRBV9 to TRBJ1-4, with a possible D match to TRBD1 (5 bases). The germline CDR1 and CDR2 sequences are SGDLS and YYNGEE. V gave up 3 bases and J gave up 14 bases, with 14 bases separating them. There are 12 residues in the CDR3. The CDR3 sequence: CASSDIGTPLFF. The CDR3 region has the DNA TGTGCCAGCAGCGACATAGGGACTCCCCTGTTTTTT.

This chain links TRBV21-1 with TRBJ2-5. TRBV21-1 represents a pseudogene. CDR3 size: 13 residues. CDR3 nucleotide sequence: TGTGCCAGCCGCTACAATAACCAAGAGACCCAGTACTTC. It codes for CASRYNNQETQYF.

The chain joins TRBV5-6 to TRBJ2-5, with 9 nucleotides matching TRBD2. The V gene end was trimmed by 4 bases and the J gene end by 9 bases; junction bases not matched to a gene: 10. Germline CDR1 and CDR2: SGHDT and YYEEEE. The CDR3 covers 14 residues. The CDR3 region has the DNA TGTGCCAGCAGCCCCAGACTAGCGGTCATGGCCCAGTACTTC. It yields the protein CASSPRLAVMAQYF.

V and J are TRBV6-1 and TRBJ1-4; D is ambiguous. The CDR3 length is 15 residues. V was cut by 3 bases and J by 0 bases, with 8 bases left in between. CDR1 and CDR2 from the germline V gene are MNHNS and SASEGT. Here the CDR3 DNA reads TGTGCCAGCAGTGAGCTCATAGCAACTAATGAAAAACTGTTTTTT. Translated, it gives CASSELIATNEKLFF.

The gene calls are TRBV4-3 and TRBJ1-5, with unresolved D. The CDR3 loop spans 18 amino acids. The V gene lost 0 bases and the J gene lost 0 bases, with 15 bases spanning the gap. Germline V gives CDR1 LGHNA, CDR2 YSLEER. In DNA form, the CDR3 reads TGCGCCAGCAGCCAAGACGTGGGCAGGAGACATAGCAATCAGCCCCAGCATTTT. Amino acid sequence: CASSQDVGRRHSNQPQHF.

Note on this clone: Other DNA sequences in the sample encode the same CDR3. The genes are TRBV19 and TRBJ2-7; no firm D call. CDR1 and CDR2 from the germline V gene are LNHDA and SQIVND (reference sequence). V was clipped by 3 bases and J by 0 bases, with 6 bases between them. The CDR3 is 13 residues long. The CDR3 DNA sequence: TGTGCCAGTAGTATGGCTAGCTCCTACGAGCAGTACTTC. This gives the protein CASSMASSYEQYF.

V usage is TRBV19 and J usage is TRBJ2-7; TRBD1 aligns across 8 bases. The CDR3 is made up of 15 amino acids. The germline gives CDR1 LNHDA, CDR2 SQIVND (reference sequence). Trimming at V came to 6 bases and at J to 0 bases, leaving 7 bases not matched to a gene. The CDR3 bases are TGTGCCAGTAGCTTAACAGGGGGTTCCTCCTACGAGCAGTACTTC. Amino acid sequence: CASSLTGGSSYEQYF.

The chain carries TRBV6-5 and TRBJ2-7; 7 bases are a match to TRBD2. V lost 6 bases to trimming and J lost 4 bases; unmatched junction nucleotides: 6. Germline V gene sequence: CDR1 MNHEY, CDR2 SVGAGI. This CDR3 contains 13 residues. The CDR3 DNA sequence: TGTGCCAGCAGCGCTAGCGGATCGTACGAGCAGTACTTC. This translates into CASSASGSYEQYF.

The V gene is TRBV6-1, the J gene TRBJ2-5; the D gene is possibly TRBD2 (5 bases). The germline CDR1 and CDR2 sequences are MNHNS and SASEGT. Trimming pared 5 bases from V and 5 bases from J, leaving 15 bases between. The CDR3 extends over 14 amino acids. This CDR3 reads CASSSPGGWETQYF. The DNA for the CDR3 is TGTGCCAGCAGTTCCCCCGGCGGGTGGGAGACCCAGTACTTC.

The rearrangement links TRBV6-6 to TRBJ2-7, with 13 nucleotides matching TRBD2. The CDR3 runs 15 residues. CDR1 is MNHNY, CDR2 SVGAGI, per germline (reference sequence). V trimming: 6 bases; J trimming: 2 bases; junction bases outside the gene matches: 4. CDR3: CASSTGTSGAYEQYF. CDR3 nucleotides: TGTGCCAGCAGCACCGGGACTAGCGGGGCCTACGAGCAGTACTTC.

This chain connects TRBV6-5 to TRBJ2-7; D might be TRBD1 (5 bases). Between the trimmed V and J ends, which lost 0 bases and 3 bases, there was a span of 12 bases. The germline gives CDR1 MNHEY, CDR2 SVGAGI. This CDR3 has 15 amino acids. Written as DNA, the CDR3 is TGTGCCAGCAGTTACTCTGGCAGGGAAGACTACGAGCAGTACTTC. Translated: CASSYSGREDYEQYF.